Listed below are T cell receptor beta chains from one sample, sequenced in a study of T cell changes during pregnancy in multiple sclerosis. Produced via immunoSEQ multiplex PCR; TCRdb's table is partial and in-frame only. The repertoire has around 20,000 clones, 85% of them found once; the top ten carry around 16%. Sequencing was performed on CD8+ T cells from peripheral blood mononuclear cells, taken in the first trimester of pregnancy. The receptors were sampled from a female donor in good health, enrolled as a control in a pregnancy study. Each CDR3 is given with its conserved first and last residue. Each record gives: D gene, J gene, V gene, clone size, CDR3 DNA, CDR3 protein. The D gene is left open where the match is weak. The size of a clone is reported for some rows only, either as once, few or many, or as a class for expanded clones.

d_call: TRBD2; j_call: TRBJ2-2; v_call: TRBV7-2; clone_size: NA; cdr3_nt: TGTGCGACTACCAAGGATCGGGAGGCAAACACCGGGGAGCTGTTTTTT; cdr3_aa: CATTKDREANTGELFF
d_call: NA; j_call: TRBJ2-1; v_call: TRBV18; clone_size: NA; cdr3_nt: TGTGCCAGCTCGCCAGGGCTAGGGGGGAGCGGGAACCCCGGTGGCGATGAGCAGTTCTTC; cdr3_aa: CASSPGLGGSGNPGGDEQFF
d_call: NA; j_call: TRBJ1-2; v_call: TRBV7-2; clone_size: NA; cdr3_nt: TGTGCCAGCAGCCAAAACGGAGCCTATGGCTACACCTTC; cdr3_aa: CASSQNGAYGYTF
d_call: NA; j_call: TRBJ1-3; v_call: TRBV11-2; clone_size: NA; cdr3_nt: TGTGCCAGCAGCTTTCCGGCGAGGTTCTCTGGAAACACCATATATTTT; cdr3_aa: CASSFPARFSGNTIYF
d_call: TRBD1; j_call: TRBJ2-2; v_call: TRBV28; clone_size: once; cdr3_nt: TGTGCCAGCAGACTACAGGGGGCACCGAACACCGGGGAGCTGTTTTTT; cdr3_aa: CASRLQGAPNTGELFF
d_call: TRBD2; j_call: TRBJ2-1; v_call: TRBV4-2; clone_size: NA; cdr3_nt: TGTGCCAGCAGCCAAGAGGAGCGGGGGGGCCCCAATGAGCAGTTCTTC; cdr3_aa: CASSQEERGGPNEQFF
d_call: NA; j_call: TRBJ2-7; v_call: TRBV7-8; clone_size: NA; cdr3_nt: TGTGCCAGCAGCTTAGGAGTAGCGGCTACCTACGAGCAGTACTTC; cdr3_aa: CASSLGVAATYEQYF
d_call: NA; j_call: TRBJ1-5; v_call: TRBV18; clone_size: NA; cdr3_nt: TGTGCCAGCTCACCTGCGGCCGCCGTTAATCAGCCCCAGCATTTT; cdr3_aa: CASSPAAAVNQPQHF
d_call: TRBD1; j_call: TRBJ1-2; v_call: TRBV5-5; clone_size: NA; cdr3_nt: TGTGCCAGCAGCCCGAGACAGGGGATTGGCTACACCTTC; cdr3_aa: CASSPRQGIGYTF
d_call: NA; j_call: TRBJ2-7; v_call: TRBV9; clone_size: NA; cdr3_nt: TGTGCCAGCAGCATCCCCCCGAGCGGGCCAAGCTCCTACGAGCAGTACTTC; cdr3_aa: CASSIPPSGPSSYEQYF